This TCR beta chain was observed in a study of CD8+CD57+ T cells in acquired aplastic anemia. Study background: An average of around 3.5 ug of DNA was obtained from sorted CD4+ and CD8+ cells.

CDR1 is LNHDA and CDR2 is SQIVND in the germline V gene (reference sequence). Termini included, the CDR3 measures 16 amino acids. As for this clonotype: Its antigen is still unknown. The CDR3 does not end in the conserved phenylalanine or tryptophan, so this is likely a read error. The DNA is left out, because the CDR3 cannot be placed on it with certainty; the CDR3 is given as TCRdb lists it.

Before being chosen for sequencing, patients had shown CD8+CD57+ cell expansion by flow cytometry. By the time of blood sampling, patients had still received no therapy. Findings and limits, study-wide: Between patients and controls, CD8+ Simpson's diversity did not vary significantly. Sharing between patients and controls was observed for twenty-nine CD8+ CDR3 sequences.

TCR beta VDJ combinations and CDR3 sequences were profiled from genomic DNA. TCRdb recomputed calls from the reads with MiXCR, one row per CDR3 protein. The table records approximately 250,000 distinct CDR3 sequences, around 82% of them present only once. The genes are TRBV19 and TRBJ2-6; the table's D call of TRBD2 was not tested on the DNA. The TCR was taken from a human donor with aplastic anemia. Input material: sorted CD4+, CD8+, or CD8+CD57+ T cells (not recorded which) from PBMCs. CDR3: CASSLTTSKGSPLHFV.